This T cell receptor (beta chain) was sequenced for a study of T cell responses to AZD1222 COVID-19 vaccine. Study-level results: In a largely white British group with more females than males, clonal diversity was possibly underestimated.

TCRdb's table, derived via immunoSEQ multiplex PCR, lists solely in-frame clones and lacks some. The sample shows 150,000 to 200,000 clones, approximately 94% of them seen only once. A note on this clone: Its target is unknown.

Losses at the gene ends were 0 bases for V and 2 bases for J; bases not matched to a gene: 10. CDR3 length: 18 residues. Germline V lookup: CDR1 LGHNA, CDR2 YNFKEQ. Material: peripheral blood, obtained 28 days after the second AZD1222 dose. The chain employs TRBV4-2 and TRBJ2-7, with 10 bases matching TRBD2. The clonotype comes from an adult who received the AZD1222 COVID-19 vaccine. In DNA form, the CDR3 reads TGTGCCAGCAGCCAAGAAACCCCAGGGACTAGCGCCGCCTACGAGCAGTACTTC. It is translated as CASSQETPGTSAAYEQYF.